This TCR beta chain was sequenced during a study of cytomegalovirus exposure and HLA in healthy donors. In the study overall: Per a later analysis, the 550 to 850 first-cohort and approximately 120 validation repertoires shared one platform. Notes on the study in general: That first-cohort TCR clusters tended to co-occur in the approximately 120 validation repertoires was found in a later analysis.

Profiled with immunoSEQ multiplex PCR; TCRdb holds only in-frame clones, not every one. Counted here are approximately 300,000 clones, around 90% occurring once; the ten biggest clones make up 0.95% to 1.5%. On this clone itself: What it recognizes is unknown.

Germline V gives CDR1 SSHAT, CDR2 FNYEAQ (reference sequence). This CDR3 has 16 residues. Trimming shortened V by 6 bases and J by 5 bases, and 19 bases separated the two germline ends. The sequence derives from a woman in her thirties in good health and CMV-seropositive. J is TRBJ2-2 and V is TRBV7-7; D might be TRBD2 (6 bases). The sequenced sample was PBMCs. The CDR3 region is CASSSAGGPGTGELFF. CDR3 bases: TGTGCCAGCAGTTCGGCCGGAGGGCCGGGAACCGGGGAGCTGTTTTTT.